This T cell receptor (beta chain) stems from a study of OX40 agonist ivuxolimab in advanced cancers. General study findings and limits: Low normalized T-cell clonal expansion was additionally recorded for some nonresponders.

Sequencing used immunoSEQ multiplex PCR; TCRdb keeps in-frame clones, though not all of them. Seen here are some 73,000 clones, 80% to 90% observed once, and the top ten hold approximately 0.86%. Trimming removed 6 bases from V and 9 bases from J, with 15 bases in between. CDR3 length: 12 residues. Per the germline V gene, CDR1 is SQVTM and CDR2 is ANQGSEA. As regards this clone: No antigen is known for it.

The chain combines TRBV29-1 with TRBJ2-1; no definite D call. The sequence was obtained from an adult with an advanced solid tumor such as melanoma, head and neck, liver or kidney cancer. Sequenced material: CD4+ or CD8+ T cells sorted from blood, taken in a trial of the OX40 agonist ivuxolimab. CDR3 protein: CSVVGEVSEQFF. CDR3 nucleotide sequence: TGCAGCGTCGTGGGCGAAGTGAGTGAGCAGTTCTTC.